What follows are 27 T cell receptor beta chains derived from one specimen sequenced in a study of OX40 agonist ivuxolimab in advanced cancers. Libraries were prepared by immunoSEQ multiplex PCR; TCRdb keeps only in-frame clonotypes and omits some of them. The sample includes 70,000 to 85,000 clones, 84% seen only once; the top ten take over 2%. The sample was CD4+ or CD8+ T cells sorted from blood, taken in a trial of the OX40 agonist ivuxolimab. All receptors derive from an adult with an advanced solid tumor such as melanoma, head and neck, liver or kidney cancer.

The CDR3 region is CASSLERPSYNEQFF. The CDR3 DNA is TGCGCCAGCAGCTTGGAGCGACCATCCTACAATGAGCAGTTCTTC. The J gene is TRBJ2-1, the V gene TRBV5-1; D is uncertain. V shed 0 bases and J shed 1 base, with 8 bases lying between them. The CDR3 runs 15 residues. Germline CDR1 is SGHRS and CDR2 is YFSETQ. The entire variable domain, with the rest obtained from reference TRBV5-1 and TRBJ2-1, is as follows: KAGVTQTPRYLIKTRGQQVTLSCSPISGHRSVSWYQQTPGQGLQFLFEYFSETQRNKGNFPGRFSGRQFSNSRSEMNVSTLELGDSALYLCASSLERPSYNEQFFGPGTRLTVL.

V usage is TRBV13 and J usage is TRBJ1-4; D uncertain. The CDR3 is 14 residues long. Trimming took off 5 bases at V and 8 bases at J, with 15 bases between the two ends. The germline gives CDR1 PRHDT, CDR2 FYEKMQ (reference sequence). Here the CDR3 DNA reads TGTGCCAGCAGCCACCGGGCCCTTTCCGAAAAACTGTTTTTT. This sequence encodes CASSHRALSEKLFF.

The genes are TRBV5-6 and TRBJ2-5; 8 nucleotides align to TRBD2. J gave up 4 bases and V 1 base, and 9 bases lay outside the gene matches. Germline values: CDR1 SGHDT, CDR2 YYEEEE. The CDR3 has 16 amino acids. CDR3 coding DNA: TGTGCCAGCAGCTTGTGGACGGGTCTAGCGGGAGAGACCCAGTACTTC. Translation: CASSLWTGLAGETQYF.

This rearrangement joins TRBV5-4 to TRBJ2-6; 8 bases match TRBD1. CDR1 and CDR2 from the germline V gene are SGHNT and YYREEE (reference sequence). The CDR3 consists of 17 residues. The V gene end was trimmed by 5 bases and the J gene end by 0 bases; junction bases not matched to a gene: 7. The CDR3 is CASRDDRGFSGANVLTF. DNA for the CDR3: TGTGCCAGCAGAGATGACAGGGGATTCTCTGGGGCCAACGTCCTGACTTTC. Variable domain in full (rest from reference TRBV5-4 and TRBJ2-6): ETGVTQSPTHLIKTRGQQVTLRCSSQSGHNTVSWYQQALGQGPQFIFQYYREEENGRGNFPPRFSGLQFPNYSSELNVNALELDDSALYLCASRDDRGFSGANVLTFGAGSRLTVL.

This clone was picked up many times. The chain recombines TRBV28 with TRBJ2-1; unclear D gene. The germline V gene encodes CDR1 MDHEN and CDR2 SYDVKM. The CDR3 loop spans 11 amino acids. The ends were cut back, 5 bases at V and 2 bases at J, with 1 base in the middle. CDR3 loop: CASSTYNEQFF. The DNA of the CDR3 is TGTGCCAGCAGTACCTACAATGAGCAGTTCTTC.

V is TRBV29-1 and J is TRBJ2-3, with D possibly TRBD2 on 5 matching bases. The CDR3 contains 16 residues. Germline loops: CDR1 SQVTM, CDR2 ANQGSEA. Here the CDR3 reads CIQKVALELFTDTQYF. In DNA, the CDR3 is TGCATACAGAAGGTAGCGTTAGAGCTCTTCACAGATACGCAGTATTTT.

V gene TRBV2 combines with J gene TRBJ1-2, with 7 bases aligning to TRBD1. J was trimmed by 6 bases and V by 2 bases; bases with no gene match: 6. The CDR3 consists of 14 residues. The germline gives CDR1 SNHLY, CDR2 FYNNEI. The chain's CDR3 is CASSESQGRNGYTF. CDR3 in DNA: TGTGCCAGCAGTGAATCACAGGGGAGAAATGGCTACACCTTC.

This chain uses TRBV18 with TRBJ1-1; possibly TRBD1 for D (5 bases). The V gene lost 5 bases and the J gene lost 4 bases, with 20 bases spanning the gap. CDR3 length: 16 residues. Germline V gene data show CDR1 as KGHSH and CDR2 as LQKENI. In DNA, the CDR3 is TGTGCCAGCTCATCCCTCGGGCAGGGCGGGAGCACTGAAGCTTTCTTT. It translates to CASSSLGQGGSTEAFF.

In DNA, the CDR3 is TGTGCCAGCTCACCGCCCGAGGGGCTAGTCACGGCTGAGCAGTTCTTC. This encodes CASSPPEGLVTAEQFF. The chain combines TRBV18 with TRBJ2-1; D is possibly TRBD1 or TRBD2 (5 bases each). V lost 3 bases and J lost 9, with 21 bases in between. There are 16 residues in the CDR3. The germline V gene has CDR1 KGHSH and CDR2 LQKENI.

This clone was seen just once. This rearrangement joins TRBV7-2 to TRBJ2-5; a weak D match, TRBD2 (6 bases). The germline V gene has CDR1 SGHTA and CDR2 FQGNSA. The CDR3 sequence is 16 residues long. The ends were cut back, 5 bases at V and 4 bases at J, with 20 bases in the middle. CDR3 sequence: CASSVDIYRRGETQYF. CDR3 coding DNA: TGTGCCAGCAGCGTTGATATTTATAGGAGGGGAGAGACCCAGTACTTC. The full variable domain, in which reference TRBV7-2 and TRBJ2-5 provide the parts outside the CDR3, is GAGVSQSPSNKVTEKGKDVELRCDPISGHTALYWYRQSLGQGLEFLIYFQGNSAPDKSGLPSDRFSAERTGGSVSTLTIQRTQQEDSAVYLCASSVDIYRRGETQYFGPGTRLLVL.

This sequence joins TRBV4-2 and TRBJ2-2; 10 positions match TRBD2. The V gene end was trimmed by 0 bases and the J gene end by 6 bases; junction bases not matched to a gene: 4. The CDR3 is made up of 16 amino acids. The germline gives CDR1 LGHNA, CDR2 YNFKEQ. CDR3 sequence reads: CASSQDTSGISGELFF. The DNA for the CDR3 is TGTGCCAGCAGCCAAGATACTAGCGGGATATCCGGGGAGCTGTTTTTT.

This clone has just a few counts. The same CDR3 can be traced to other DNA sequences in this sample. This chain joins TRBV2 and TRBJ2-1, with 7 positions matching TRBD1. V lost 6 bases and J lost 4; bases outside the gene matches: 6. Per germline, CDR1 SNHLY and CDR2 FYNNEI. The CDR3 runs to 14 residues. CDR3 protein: CASRRQGNYNEQFF. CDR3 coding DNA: TGTGCCAGCAGGAGACAGGGTAATTACAATGAGCAGTTCTTC.

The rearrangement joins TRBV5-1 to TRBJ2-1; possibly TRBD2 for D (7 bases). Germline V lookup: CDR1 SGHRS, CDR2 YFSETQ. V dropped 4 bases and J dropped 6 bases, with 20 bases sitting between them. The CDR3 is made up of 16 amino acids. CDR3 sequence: CASSGSRGGLPNEQFF. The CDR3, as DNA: TGCGCCAGCAGCGGGTCGAGGGGGGGCCTGCCCAATGAGCAGTTCTTC. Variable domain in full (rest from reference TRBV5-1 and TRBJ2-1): KAGVTQTPRYLIKTRGQQVTLSCSPISGHRSVSWYQQTPGQGLQFLFEYFSETQRNKGNFPGRFSGRQFSNSRSEMNVSTLELGDSALYLCASSGSRGGLPNEQFFGPGTRLTVL.

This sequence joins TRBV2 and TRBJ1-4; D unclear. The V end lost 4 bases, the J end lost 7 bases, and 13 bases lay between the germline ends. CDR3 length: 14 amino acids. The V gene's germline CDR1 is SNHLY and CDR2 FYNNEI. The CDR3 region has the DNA TGTGCCAGCAGTGTCAGCAGGCGGAGTGAAAAACTGTTTTTT. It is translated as CASSVSRRSEKLFF.

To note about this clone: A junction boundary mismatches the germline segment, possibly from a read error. The CDR3 loop is CASSLEGPRLF. In DNA, the CDR3 is TGTGCCAGCAGCTTAGAGGGACCGCGGCTCTTC. V gene TRBV7-2 combines with J gene TRBJ2-1; perhaps D is TRBD1 or TRBD2 (5 bases each). Looked up from germline, CDR1 is SGHTA and CDR2 is FQGNSA. CDR3 length: 11 amino acids.

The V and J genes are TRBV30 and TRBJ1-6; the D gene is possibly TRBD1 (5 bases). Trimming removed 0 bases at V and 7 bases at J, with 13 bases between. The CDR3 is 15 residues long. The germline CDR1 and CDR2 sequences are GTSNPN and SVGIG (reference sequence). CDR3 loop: CAWSVTGSQNSPLHF. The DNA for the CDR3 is TGTGCCTGGAGTGTAACAGGCTCACAAAATTCACCCCTCCACTTT.

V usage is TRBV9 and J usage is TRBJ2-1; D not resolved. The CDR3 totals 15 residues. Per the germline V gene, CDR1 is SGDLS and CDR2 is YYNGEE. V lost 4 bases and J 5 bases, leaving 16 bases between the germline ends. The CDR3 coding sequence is TGTGCCAGCAGCCTAAATAGTCGGTCGGACAATGAGCAGTTCTTC. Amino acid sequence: CASSLNSRSDNEQFF.

CDR3 DNA sequence: TGTGCCAGCAGCCAAGATTTCAACTCTGGGGCCAACGTCCTGACTTTC. Translation gives CASSQDFNSGANVLTF. The genes are TRBV4-2 and TRBJ2-6; D is unclear. Trimming removed 0 bases at V and 0 bases at J, with 6 bases between. The germline V gene has CDR1 LGHNA and CDR2 YNFKEQ. The CDR3 covers 16 residues.

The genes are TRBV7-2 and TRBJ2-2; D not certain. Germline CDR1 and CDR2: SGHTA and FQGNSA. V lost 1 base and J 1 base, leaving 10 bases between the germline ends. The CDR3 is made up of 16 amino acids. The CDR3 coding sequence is TGTGCCAGCAGCTTAGAGGGTCTTAAGAACACCGGGGAGCTGTTTTTT. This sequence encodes CASSLEGLKNTGELFF.

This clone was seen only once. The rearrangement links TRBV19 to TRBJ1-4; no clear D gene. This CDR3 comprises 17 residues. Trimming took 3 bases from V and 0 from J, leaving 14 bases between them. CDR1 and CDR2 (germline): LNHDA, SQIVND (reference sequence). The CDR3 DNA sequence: TGTGCCAGTAGTATTAGCCCGGGAACGGCAACTAATGAAAAACTGTTTTTT. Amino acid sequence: CASSISPGTATNEKLFF.

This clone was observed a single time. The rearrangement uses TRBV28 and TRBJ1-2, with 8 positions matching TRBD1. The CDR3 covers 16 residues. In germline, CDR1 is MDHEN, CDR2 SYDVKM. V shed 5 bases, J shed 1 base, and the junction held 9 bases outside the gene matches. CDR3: CASSGSGTGFNYGYTF. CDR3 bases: TGTGCCAGCAGTGGATCCGGGACAGGTTTTAACTATGGCTACACCTTC.

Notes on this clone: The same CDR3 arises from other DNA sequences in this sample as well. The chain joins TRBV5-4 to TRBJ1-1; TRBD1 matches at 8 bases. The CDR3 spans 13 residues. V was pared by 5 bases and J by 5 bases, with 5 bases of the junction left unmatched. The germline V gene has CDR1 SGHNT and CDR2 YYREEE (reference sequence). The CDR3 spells CASSRTGSTEAFF. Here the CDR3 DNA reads TGTGCCAGCAGTCGGACAGGGAGTACTGAAGCTTTCTTT.

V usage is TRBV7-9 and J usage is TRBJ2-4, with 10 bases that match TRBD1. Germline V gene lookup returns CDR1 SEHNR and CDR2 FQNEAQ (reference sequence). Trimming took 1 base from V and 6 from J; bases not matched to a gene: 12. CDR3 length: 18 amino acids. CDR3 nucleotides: TGTGCCAGCAGCTTAGGCCCGGGCGACAGGGGGCTGAGAAACATTCAGTACTTC. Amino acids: CASSLGPGDRGLRNIQYF. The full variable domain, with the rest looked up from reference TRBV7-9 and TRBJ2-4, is DTGVSQNPRHKITKRGQNVTFRCDPISEHNRLYWYRQTLGQGPEFLTYFQNEAQLEKSRLLSDRFSAERPKGSFSTLEIQRTEQGDSAMYLCASSLGPGDRGLRNIQYFGAGTRLSVL.

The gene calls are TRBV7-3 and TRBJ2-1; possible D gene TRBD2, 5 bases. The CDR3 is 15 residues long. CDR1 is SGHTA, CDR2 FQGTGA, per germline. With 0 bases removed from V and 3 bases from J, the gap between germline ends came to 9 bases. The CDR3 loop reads CASSLTGDLYNEQFF. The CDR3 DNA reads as TGTGCCAGCAGCTTAACCGGGGATCTCTACAATGAGCAGTTCTTC.

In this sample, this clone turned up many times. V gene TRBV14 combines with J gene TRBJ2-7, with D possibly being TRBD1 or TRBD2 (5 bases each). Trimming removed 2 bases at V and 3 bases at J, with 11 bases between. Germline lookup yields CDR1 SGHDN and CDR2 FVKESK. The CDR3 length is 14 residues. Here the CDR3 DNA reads TGTGCCAGCAGCCAAAATTCTGGGGGCTACGAGCAGTACTTC. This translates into CASSQNSGGYEQYF.

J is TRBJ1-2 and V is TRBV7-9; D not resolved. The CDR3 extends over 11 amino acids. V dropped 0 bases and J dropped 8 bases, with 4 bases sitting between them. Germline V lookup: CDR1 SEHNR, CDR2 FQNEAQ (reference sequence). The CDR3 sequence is CASSLAWGYTF. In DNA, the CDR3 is TGTGCCAGCAGCTTAGCGTGGGGCTACACCTTC. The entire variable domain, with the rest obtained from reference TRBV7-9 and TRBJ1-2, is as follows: DTGVSQNPRHKITKRGQNVTFRCDPISEHNRLYWYRQTLGQGPEFLTYFQNEAQLEKSRLLSDRFSAERPKGSFSTLEIQRTEQGDSAMYLCASSLAWGYTFGSGTRLTVV.

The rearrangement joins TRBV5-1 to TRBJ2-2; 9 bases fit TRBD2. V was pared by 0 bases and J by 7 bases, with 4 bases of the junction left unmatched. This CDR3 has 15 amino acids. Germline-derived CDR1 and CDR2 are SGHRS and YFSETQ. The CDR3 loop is CASSLGGLADGELFF. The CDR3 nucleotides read TGCGCCAGCAGCTTGGGGGGACTAGCCGACGGGGAGCTGTTTTTT. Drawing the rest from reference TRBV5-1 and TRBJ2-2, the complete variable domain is KAGVTQTPRYLIKTRGQQVTLSCSPISGHRSVSWYQQTPGQGLQFLFEYFSETQRNKGNFPGRFSGRQFSNSRSEMNVSTLELGDSALYLCASSLGGLADGELFFGEGSRLTVL.